Listed here are 2 T cell receptor beta chains from one sample, sequenced in a study of T-cell reconstitution after alpha-beta-depleted transplantation in children. Unique molecular identifiers were used in preparing the TCRbeta library. Via MiXCR, TCRdb re-called the PCR reads, giving one row per CDR3 protein. The top ten clones hold roughly 3.3% of a sample with just under 550,000 distinct CDR3 sequences, about 17% of them seen once. This specimen consisted of PBMCs from the stem cell graft donor, obtained from the stem cell graft. These receptors were collected from a human donor who donated a stem cell graft to a child with acute lymphoblastic leukemia.

This clonotype was seen a handful of times. This chain connects TRBV20-1 to TRBJ1-4, with a tentative D call TRBD1 (5 bases). Germline CDR1 DFQATT, CDR2 SNEGSKA (reference sequence). This CDR3 has 12 residues. The CDR3 DNA is TGCAGAGTCGACAGATCTAATGAAAAACTGTTTTTT. Its translation is CRVDRSNEKLFF.

This clonotype was observed at least ten times. The chain couples TRBV20-1 to TRBJ2-1, with 7 bases matching TRBD2. This CDR3 spans 14 amino acids. Germline V gene lookup returns CDR1 DFQATT and CDR2 SNEGSKA (reference sequence). The trim removed 5 bases at V and 7 bases at J, leaving 11 bases unmatched. The CDR3 DNA is TGCAGTGCTCCTGGACGCGGGAGCTTAAATGAGCAGTTCTTC. Translated: CSAPGRGSLNEQFF.